This T cell receptor beta chain was found in a study of beta chain features in type 1 diabetes. The length of the CDR3 is 12 residues. V was trimmed by 5 bases and J by 5 bases, leaving 9 bases between them. CDR1 is SEHNR and CDR2 is FQNEAQ in the germline V gene (reference sequence). One heparinised draw of blood, averaging roughly 120 mL, came from each donor. Cells sorted by CD45RO/CCR7/CD25/CD127/CD95/CD27 comprised CD4+ naive, central memory, regulatory and stem cell-like memory cells. Every isolated RNA sample was fully reverse transcribed, so sequencing captured expressed TCRB transcripts. Produced via immunoSEQ multiplex PCR; TCRdb's table is partial and in-frame only. The repertoire consists of roughly 150,000 clones, with around 9.7% occurring once and the leading ten covering roughly 0.72%. Study-wide results and limits: TCRB CDR3s from Type 1 diabetes patients were moderately but significantly shorter in all four CD4+ subsets.

Concerning this clone: The antigen remains undetermined.

The TCR comes from a woman younger than 45 with type 1 diabetes. The sequencing input was central memory CD4+ T cells from blood. This chain joins TRBV7-9 and TRBJ2-5; D unclear. Here the CDR3 DNA reads TGTGCCAGCAGCACTACTCGGGAGACCCAGTACTTC. This encodes CASSTTRETQYF.